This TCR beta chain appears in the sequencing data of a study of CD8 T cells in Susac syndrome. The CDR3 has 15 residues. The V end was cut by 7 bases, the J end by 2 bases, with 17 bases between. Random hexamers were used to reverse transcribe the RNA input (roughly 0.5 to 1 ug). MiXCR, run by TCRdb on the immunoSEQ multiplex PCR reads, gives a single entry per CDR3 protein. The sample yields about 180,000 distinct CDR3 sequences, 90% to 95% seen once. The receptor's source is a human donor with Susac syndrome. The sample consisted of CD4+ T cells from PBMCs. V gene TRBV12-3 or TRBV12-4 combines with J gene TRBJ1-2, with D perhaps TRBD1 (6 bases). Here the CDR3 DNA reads TGTGCCAGCAACCTCGGGGGGCCCGACAACTATGGCTACACCTTC. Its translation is CASNLGGPDNYGYTF.